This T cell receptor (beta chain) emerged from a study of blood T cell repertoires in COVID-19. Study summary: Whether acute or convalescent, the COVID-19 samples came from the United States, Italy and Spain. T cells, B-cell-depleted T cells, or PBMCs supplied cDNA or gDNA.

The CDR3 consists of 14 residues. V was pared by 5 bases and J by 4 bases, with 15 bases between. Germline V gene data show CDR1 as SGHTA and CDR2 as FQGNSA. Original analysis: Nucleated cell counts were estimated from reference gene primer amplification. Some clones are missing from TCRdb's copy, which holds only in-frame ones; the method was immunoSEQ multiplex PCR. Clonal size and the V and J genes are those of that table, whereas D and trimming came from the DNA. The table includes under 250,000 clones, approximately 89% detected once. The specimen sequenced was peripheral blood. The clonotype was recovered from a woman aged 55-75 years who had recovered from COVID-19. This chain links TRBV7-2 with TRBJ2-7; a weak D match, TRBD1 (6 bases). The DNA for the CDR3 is TGTGCCAGCAGCCCTGGACAGTGGAGATACGAGCAGTACTTC. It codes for CASSPGQWRYEQYF.